The next 5 T cell receptor beta chains were all read from a single sample in a study of T-cell reconstitution after alpha-beta-depleted transplantation in children (TCRdb year 2016). Library preparation employed PCR. TCRdb lists the instrument as Illumina HiSeq 2500. To normalize quantification of the TCRbeta repertoire, the TCR libraries were built with molecular barcoding that relied on unique molecular identifiers. The public reads were reanalyzed by TCRdb: fastp trimming at Q25, MiXCR alignment, in-frame beta chains only. CDR3 protein sequences are deduplicated, and each keeps its most common genes and DNA. Recorded for this sample are under 850,000 distinct CDR3 sequences; around 13% of them occurred a single time. The ten top clones hold approximately 0.8% of the sample. This sample's treatment or condition label indicates: allogeneic hematopoietic cell transplantation with graft depleted of TCRalphabeta T cells and CD19 B cells.

Material: PBMCs, obtained before TCRalphabeta/CD19-depleted stem cell transplant. The receptors derive from a girl aged 2-10 years with congenital amegakaryocytic thrombocytopenia, due to receive a stem cell transplant.

Many counts were recorded for this clonotype. The genes are TRBV5-1 and TRBJ2-2; D remains ambiguous. V lost 4 bases, J lost 4 bases, and 11 bases lay in between. There are 14 residues in the CDR3. Per the germline V gene, CDR1 is SGHRS and CDR2 is YFSETQ. CDR3 nucleotide sequence: TGCGCCAGCAGCGTCGCCCTGTTCACCGGGGAGCTGTTTTTT. Translation gives CASSVALFTGELFF.

The rearrangement uses TRBV12-3 or TRBV12-4 and TRBJ2-7; 9 bases line up with TRBD2. This CDR3 spans 15 amino acids. Trimming took 6 bases from V and 0 from J; bases not matched to a gene: 6. The CDR3 DNA reads as TGTGCCAGCAGCCTTAGCGGGAGCGGCTCCTACGAGCAGTACTTC. This encodes CASSLSGSGSYEQYF.

This clonotype occurred a few times. A read error is possible here, since a much larger clone lies one base away. The chain recombines TRBV25-1 with TRBJ2-7, with no clear D. CDR3 length equals 11 residues. From germline, CDR1 is MGHDK and CDR2 SYGVNS. Deletions cut 6 bases from V and 2 bases from J, with 5 bases between. In DNA, the CDR3 is TGTGCCAGCAGCGCCGCCTACGAGCAGTACTTC. Amino acids: CASSAAYEQYF.

This clonotype was recorded a few times. This sequence joins TRBV20-1 and TRBJ1-5; weak D call: TRBD1 (5 bases). The CDR3 contains 13 residues. Per the germline V gene, CDR1 is DFQATT and CDR2 is SNEGSKA (reference sequence). V lost 8 bases to trimming and J lost 0 bases, with 11 bases between them. The CDR3 coding sequence is TGCAGTACCGGGACGGATAGCAATCAGCCCCAGCATTTT. Translation: CSTGTDSNQPQHF.

There are many counts of this clonotype. The chain employs TRBV9 and TRBJ2-1; TRBD2 might be the D (5 bases). Trimming removed 0 bases at V and 5 bases at J, with 12 bases between. The CDR3 length is 15 residues. Germline V gene sequence: CDR1 SGDLS, CDR2 YYNGEE. The CDR3 nucleotides read TGTGCCAGCAGCGTAGGTGGACTCTATAACAATGAGCAGTTCTTC. Protein: CASSVGGLYNNEQFF.